What follows describes a single TCR beta chain. Its specificity is unknown. There are 15 residues in the CDR3. CDR1 and CDR2 (germline): SGHVS, FQNEAQ. After removal of 1 base from V and 6 bases from J, the junction contained 7 bases not matched to a gene. This sample stems from a study of shared clonotypes between healthy human individuals. Naive CD8 cells lacked CD45RO and underwent positive selection for CCR7, leaving out terminally differentiated effector memory CD45RA+ cells. Caucasian adults residing in Nashville, Tennessee made up all the donors. Replicate sorted-subset PCRs were loaded with 150 to 250 ng DNA, 29,000 or so T cell genomes. Under the authors' procedure: Quality scores were absent from the junction-only immunoSEQ sequences, so filtering differed. TCRdb's table, derived via immunoSEQ multiplex PCR, lists solely in-frame clones and lacks some. Clonal size and the V and J genes are those of that table, whereas D and trimming came from the DNA. The data show some 2.1 million clones, approximately 94% seen once.

Study observations and caveats: Measured sharing among donors was expected to vary with sequencing depth.

This receptor was identified in a man between 18 and 35 years old in good health. This chain uses TRBV7-8 with TRBJ2-3, with 7 bases lining up with TRBD2. The sequencing sample was made of naive CD8+ T cells sorted from blood. Here the CDR3 DNA reads TGTGCCAGCAGCTTAGATTGGAGCGGGGTGGATACGCAGTATTTT. Translation: CASSLDWSGVDTQYF.